The rows below give T cell receptor beta chains drawn from one sample of a study of blood T cell repertoires in COVID-19. Assay: immunoSEQ multiplex PCR; the TCRdb copy retains only in-frame clones and omits some. The sample shows approximately 170,000 clones, about 86% of them seen only once. Sequences were obtained from peripheral blood. The source is a human donor with acute or convalescent COVID-19. The donor label of this sample is uncertain. Each CDR3 is given with its conserved first and last residue. Fields, in order: D gene, J gene, V gene, clone size, CDR3 protein, CDR3 DNA. The D gene is left open where the match is weak. A row's size may be missing; if present it is once, few, many or a size class.

TRBD2	TRBJ2-1	TRBV11-2	.	CASSLGSGGGNEQFF	TGTGCCAGCAGCTTGGGAAGCGGGGGAGGCAATGAGCAGTTCTTC
TRBD2	TRBJ2-1	TRBV15	.	CATSRGSGLAGVGSYNEQFF	TGTGCCACCAGCAGAGGGTCGGGACTAGCGGGAGTGGGGTCCTACAATGAGCAGTTCTTC
TRBD2	TRBJ2-3	TRBV29-1	.	CSVDYGGEITQYF	TGCAGCGTTGATTACGGGGGGGAAATCACGCAGTATTTT
.	TRBJ1-3	TRBV14	.	CASTPNGNTIYF	TGTGCCAGCACCCCCAATGGAAACACCATATATTTT
TRBD1	TRBJ1-2	TRBV30	.	CAWSAGQGAGGYTF	TGTGCCTGGAGTGCCGGACAGGGTGCTGGGGGCTACACCTTC
TRBD2	TRBJ2-1	TRBV9	once	CASSALTSGGYNEQFF	TGTGCCAGCAGCGCCTTAACTAGCGGGGGGTACAATGAGCAGTTCTTC
.	TRBJ1-2	TRBV6-5	.	CASDFKSRGYTF	TGTGCCAGTGACTTTAAGTCTCGTGGCTACACCTTC
TRBD2	TRBJ2-3	TRBV6-1	.	CASSESSGWGSADTQYF	TGTGCCAGCAGTGAGTCTAGCGGGTGGGGGAGTGCAGATACGCAGTATTTT
.	TRBJ2-7	TRBV7-3	.	CASSWDTYEQYF	TGTGCCAGCAGCTGGGACACCTACGAGCAGTACTTC
TRBD1	TRBJ1-3	TRBV11-2	.	CASSYVRGQRGNTIYF	TGTGCCAGCAGCTACGTTAGGGGGCAGCGAGGAAACACCATATATTTT
.	TRBJ1-5	TRBV19	.	CASSGGRGSNQPQHF	TGTGCCAGTAGTGGGGGGAGAGGTAGCAATCAGCCCCAGCATTTT
TRBD1	TRBJ1-2	TRBV5-6	.	CASSGDRVRVGYTF	TGTGCCAGCAGCGGGGACAGGGTTCGGGTCGGCTACACCTTC
.	TRBJ1-5	TRBV5-4	few	CASSLGGDQPQHF	TGTGCCAGCAGCTTGGGAGGCGATCAGCCCCAGCATTTT
.	TRBJ1-1	TRBV7-3	.	CASSPGGGEAFF	TGTGCCAGCAGCCCCGGGGGGGGTGAAGCTTTCTTT
.	TRBJ1-2	TRBV10-3	.	CAISGGVGLFYGYTF	TGTGCCATCAGTGGAGGTGTAGGTCTCTTCTATGGCTACACCTTC
TRBD1	TRBJ2-1	TRBV3-1/TRBV3-2	.	CASSQFRDSYNEQFF	TGTGCCAGCAGCCAATTCCGGGACAGTTACAATGAGCAGTTCTTC
TRBD1	TRBJ1-6	TRBV6-6	once	CATSGTGDSPLHF	TGTGCCACCTCCGGGACAGGGGACTCACCCCTCCACTTT
TRBD2	TRBJ2-5	TRBV28	.	CASSLTSGTFRETQYF	TGTGCCAGCAGTTTGACTAGCGGGACCTTTAGGGAGACCCAGTACTTC
TRBD2	TRBJ2-7	TRBV5-4	many	CASSWSGTSRGEQYF	TGTGCCAGCAGCTGGTCCGGGACTAGCCGGGGCGAGCAGTACTTC
TRBD1	TRBJ2-3	TRBV11-3	.	CASSFKGTGGSTDTQYF	TGTGCCAGCAGCTTTAAGGGGACAGGGGGGTCCACAGATACGCAGTATTTT
.	TRBJ1-1	TRBV10-2	.	CASSETGGYTEAFF	TGCGCCAGCAGTGAAACGGGGGGTTACACTGAAGCTTTCTTT
TRBD1	TRBJ1-5	TRBV2	.	CASSGWTGGEPQHF	TGTGCCAGCAGTGGGTGGACAGGCGGGGAGCCCCAGCATTTT
.	TRBJ1-1	TRBV30	.	CAWSASTGEAFF	TGTGCCTGGAGTGCAAGCACAGGTGAAGCTTTCTTT
.	TRBJ1-4	TRBV30	.	CAWSVPPRVEKLFF	TGTGCCTGGAGTGTACCCCCGAGGGTCGAAAAACTGTTTTTT
.	TRBJ1-2	TRBV2	.	CASSVDWRGQAGGYTF	TGTGCCAGCAGTGTAGACTGGCGCGGGCAGGCGGGGGGCTACACCTTC
.	TRBJ1-2	TRBV3-1/TRBV3-2	.	CASSQQAPYGYTF	TGTGCCAGCAGCCAACAAGCCCCTTATGGCTACACCTTC
.	TRBJ2-1	TRBV7-6	.	CASSFHGNEQFF	TGTGCCAGCAGCTTTCACGGCAATGAGCAGTTCTTC
.	TRBJ2-5	TRBV3-1/TRBV3-2	.	CASSQDWGQAQETQYF	TGTGCCAGCAGCCAAGATTGGGGGCAAGCGCAAGAGACCCAGTACTTC
.	TRBJ2-5	TRBV29-1	.	CSVVVGTKETQYF	TGCAGCGTTGTGGTGGGCACGAAAGAGACCCAGTACTTC
.	TRBJ2-5	TRBV7-9	.	CASSPRTLETQYF	TGTGCCAGCAGCCCAAGGACTTTGGAGACCCAGTACTTC
TRBD1	TRBJ2-2	TRBV7-9	.	CASSPPPGQAGTGELFF	TGTGCCAGCAGCCCTCCTCCTGGACAGGCGGGCACCGGGGAGCTGTTTTTT
TRBD1	TRBJ1-5	TRBV6-6	few	CASTKQGDDSNQPQHF	TGTGCCAGCACCAAACAGGGGGATGATAGCAATCAGCCCCAGCATTTT
TRBD2	TRBJ2-3	TRBV10-2	.	CASSDPGLAGNTDTQYF	TGCGCCAGCAGTGACCCGGGACTAGCGGGCAACACAGATACGCAGTATTTT
TRBD1	TRBJ1-5	TRBV29-1	.	CSVATGDQPQHF	TGCAGCGTAGCGACAGGGGATCAGCCCCAGCATTTT
TRBD2	TRBJ2-3	TRBV18	.	CASSPLTSGSGDTQYF	TGTGCCAGCTCCCCTTTGACTAGCGGGAGTGGAGATACGCAGTATTTT
.	TRBJ2-2	TRBV19	.	CASRAANTGELFF	TGTGCCAGTAGGGCAGCGAACACCGGGGAGCTGTTTTTT